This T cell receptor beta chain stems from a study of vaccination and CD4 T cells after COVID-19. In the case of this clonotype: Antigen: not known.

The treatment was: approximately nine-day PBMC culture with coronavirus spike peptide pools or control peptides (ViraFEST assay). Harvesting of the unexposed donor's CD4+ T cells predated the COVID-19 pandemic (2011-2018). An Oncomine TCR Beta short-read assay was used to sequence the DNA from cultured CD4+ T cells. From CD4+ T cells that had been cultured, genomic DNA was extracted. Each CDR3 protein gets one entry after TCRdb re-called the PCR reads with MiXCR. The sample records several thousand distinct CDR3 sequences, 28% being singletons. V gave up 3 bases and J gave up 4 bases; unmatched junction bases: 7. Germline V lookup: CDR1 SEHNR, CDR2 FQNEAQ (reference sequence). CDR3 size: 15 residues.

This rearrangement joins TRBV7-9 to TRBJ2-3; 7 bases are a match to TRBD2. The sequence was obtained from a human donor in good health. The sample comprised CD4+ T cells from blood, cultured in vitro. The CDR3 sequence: CASSLRELRADTQYF. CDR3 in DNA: TGTGCCAGCAGCTTGCGGGAGCTCAGAGCAGATACGCAGTATTTT. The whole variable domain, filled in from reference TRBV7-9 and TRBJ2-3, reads DTGVSQNPRHKITKRGQNVTFRCDPISEHNRLYWYRQTLGQGPEFLTYFQNEAQLEKSRLLSDRFSAERPKGSFSTLEIQRTEQGDSAMYLCASSLRELRADTQYFGPGTRLTVL.